Below, 10 T cell receptor beta chains from the same sample are listed, as sequenced in a study of identical twins. In TCRdb, the 5' RACE reads were re-called with MiXCR into one record per CDR3 protein. The profile covers 130,000 to 150,000 distinct CDR3 sequences, with under 4.5% appearing a single time and around 8% taken by the ten largest. The sequenced material came from memory T cells sorted from blood. The receptors were sampled from a young man in good health.

At least ten counts were recorded for this clonotype. This chain links TRBV5-6 with TRBJ2-2, with 8 bases fitting TRBD1. In germline, CDR1 is SGHDT, CDR2 YYEEEE. Unmatched junction bases numbered 8, after V lost 4 bases and J lost 6 bases. The CDR3 runs to 15 residues. The CDR3 DNA is TGTGCCAGCAGCCCGGGACAGGTGAATTCCGGGGAGCTGTTTTTT. Amino acids: CASSPGQVNSGELFF.

Ten or more counts support this clonotype. The chain is built from TRBV7-2 and TRBJ2-1; the match to TRBD2 covers 9 bases. The V gene end was trimmed by 5 bases and the J gene end by 0 bases; junction bases not matched to a gene: 14. The CDR3 has 19 amino acids. Germline assignment: CDR1 SGHTA and CDR2 FQGNSA. The CDR3 loop reads CASSRGASGIGSSYNEQFF. The CDR3, as DNA: TGTGCCAGCAGCCGCGGGGCTAGCGGGATCGGAAGCTCCTACAATGAGCAGTTCTTC.

This clonotype was picked up many times. This chain uses TRBV27 with TRBJ2-5; TRBD2 is a possible D gene (6 bases). Trimming removed 2 bases at V and 5 bases at J, with 15 bases between. Germline CDR1 MNHEY, CDR2 SMNVEV (reference sequence). This CDR3 comprises 15 residues. CDR3 loop: CASSLGVGGSETQYF. In DNA, the CDR3 is TGTGCCAGCAGTTTAGGGGTCGGGGGTAGTGAGACCCAGTACTTC.

This clonotype was observed at least ten times. The chain has TRBV5-4 and TRBJ2-3; 8 bases are shared with TRBD1. CDR3 size: 14 residues. Trimming took 0 bases from V and 5 from J; bases not matched to a gene: 2. Germline values: CDR1 SGHNT, CDR2 YYREEE (reference sequence). Here the CDR3 reads CASSLGDRKDTQYF. In nucleotides, the CDR3 is TGTGCCAGCAGCTTGGGGGACAGGAAAGATACGCAGTATTTT.

This clonotype was picked up many times. This rearrangement joins TRBV6-1 to TRBJ2-2; D possibly uses TRBD1 or TRBD2 (5 bases each). Trimming removed 6 bases from V and 6 bases from J, with 20 bases in between. Germline loops: CDR1 MNHNS, CDR2 SASEGT. This CDR3 contains 16 residues. CDR3 sequence reads: CASSPLGVTSAGELFF. The CDR3 DNA reads as TGTGCCAGCAGCCCTCTGGGGGTAACCTCAGCCGGGGAGCTGTTTTTT.

This clonotype was counted many times. V gene TRBV15 combines with J gene TRBJ2-7; TRBD1 agrees at 8 bases. The CDR3 covers 15 residues. Trimming at V came to 2 bases and at J to 7 bases, leaving 10 bases not matched to a gene. The germline gives CDR1 LNHNV, CDR2 YYDKDF (reference sequence). CDR3 residues: CATSRLSQGAREQYF. In DNA, the CDR3 is TGTGCCACCAGCAGATTGAGCCAGGGGGCACGGGAGCAGTACTTC.

The table lists this clonotype with many counts. The rearrangement links TRBV5-1 to TRBJ2-3, with unresolved D. The CDR3 consists of 13 residues. Germline values: CDR1 SGHRS, CDR2 YFSETQ. Trimming removed 6 bases from V and 0 bases from J, with 8 bases in between. CDR3 nucleotide sequence: TGCGCCAGCAAAGAACGAAGCACAGATACGCAGTATTTT. Protein product: CASKERSTDTQYF.

This clonotype was recorded many times. V is TRBV29-1 and J is TRBJ2-6, with D hard to call. The CDR3 is 12 amino acids. Germline CDR1 reads SQVTM; CDR2 reads ANQGSEA. CDR3 sequence reads: CGHGTGANVLTF. The CDR3 nucleotides are TGCGGCCATGGGACTGGGGCCAACGTCCTGACTTTC.

This clonotype was detected ten times or more. CDR3 sequence (DNA): TGTGCCAGCAGCGAGGGACGGAACCAAGAGACCCAGTACTTC. As protein: CASSEGRNQETQYF. The chain is built from TRBV5-4 and TRBJ2-5; D tentatively fits TRBD1 or TRBD2 (5 bases each). With 4 bases removed from V and 0 bases from J, the gap between germline ends came to 10 bases. The CDR3 consists of 14 residues. From germline, CDR1 is SGHNT and CDR2 YYREEE (reference sequence). Filled out from reference TRBV5-4 and TRBJ2-5, the complete variable domain reads ETGVTQSPTHLIKTRGQQVTLRCSSQSGHNTVSWYQQALGQGPQFIFQYYREEENGRGNFPPRFSGLQFPNYSSELNVNALELDDSALYLCASSEGRNQETQYFGPGTRLLVL.

This clonotype came up many times. The chain combines TRBV4-2 with TRBJ1-6, with a tentative D call TRBD1 (5 bases). The CDR3 extends over 16 amino acids. V was cut by 0 bases and J by 7 bases, with 13 bases left in between. Germline V gene sequence: CDR1 LGHNA, CDR2 YNFKEQ. The CDR3 DNA reads as TGTGCCAGCAGCCAAGAGGTCTCGGGACGAAATTCACCCCTCCACTTT. This translates into CASSQEVSGRNSPLHF.